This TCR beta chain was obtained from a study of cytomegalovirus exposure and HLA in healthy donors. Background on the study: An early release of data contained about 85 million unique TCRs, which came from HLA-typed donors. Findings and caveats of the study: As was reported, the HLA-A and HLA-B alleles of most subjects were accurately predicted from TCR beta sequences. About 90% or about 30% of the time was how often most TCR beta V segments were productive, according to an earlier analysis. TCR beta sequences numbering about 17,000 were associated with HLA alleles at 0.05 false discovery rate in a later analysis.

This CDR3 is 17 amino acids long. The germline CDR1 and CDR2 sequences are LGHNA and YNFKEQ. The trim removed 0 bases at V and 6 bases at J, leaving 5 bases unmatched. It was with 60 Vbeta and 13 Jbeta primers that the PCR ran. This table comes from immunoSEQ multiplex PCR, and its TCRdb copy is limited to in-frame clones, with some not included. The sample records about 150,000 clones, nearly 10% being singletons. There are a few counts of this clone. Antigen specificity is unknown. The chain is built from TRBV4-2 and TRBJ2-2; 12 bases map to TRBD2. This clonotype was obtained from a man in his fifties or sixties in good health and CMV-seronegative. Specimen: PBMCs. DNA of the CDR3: TGTGCCAGCAGCCAAGAAGGGTCTAGCGGGGGGGCCGGGGAGCTGTTTTTT. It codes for CASSQEGSSGGAGELFF.